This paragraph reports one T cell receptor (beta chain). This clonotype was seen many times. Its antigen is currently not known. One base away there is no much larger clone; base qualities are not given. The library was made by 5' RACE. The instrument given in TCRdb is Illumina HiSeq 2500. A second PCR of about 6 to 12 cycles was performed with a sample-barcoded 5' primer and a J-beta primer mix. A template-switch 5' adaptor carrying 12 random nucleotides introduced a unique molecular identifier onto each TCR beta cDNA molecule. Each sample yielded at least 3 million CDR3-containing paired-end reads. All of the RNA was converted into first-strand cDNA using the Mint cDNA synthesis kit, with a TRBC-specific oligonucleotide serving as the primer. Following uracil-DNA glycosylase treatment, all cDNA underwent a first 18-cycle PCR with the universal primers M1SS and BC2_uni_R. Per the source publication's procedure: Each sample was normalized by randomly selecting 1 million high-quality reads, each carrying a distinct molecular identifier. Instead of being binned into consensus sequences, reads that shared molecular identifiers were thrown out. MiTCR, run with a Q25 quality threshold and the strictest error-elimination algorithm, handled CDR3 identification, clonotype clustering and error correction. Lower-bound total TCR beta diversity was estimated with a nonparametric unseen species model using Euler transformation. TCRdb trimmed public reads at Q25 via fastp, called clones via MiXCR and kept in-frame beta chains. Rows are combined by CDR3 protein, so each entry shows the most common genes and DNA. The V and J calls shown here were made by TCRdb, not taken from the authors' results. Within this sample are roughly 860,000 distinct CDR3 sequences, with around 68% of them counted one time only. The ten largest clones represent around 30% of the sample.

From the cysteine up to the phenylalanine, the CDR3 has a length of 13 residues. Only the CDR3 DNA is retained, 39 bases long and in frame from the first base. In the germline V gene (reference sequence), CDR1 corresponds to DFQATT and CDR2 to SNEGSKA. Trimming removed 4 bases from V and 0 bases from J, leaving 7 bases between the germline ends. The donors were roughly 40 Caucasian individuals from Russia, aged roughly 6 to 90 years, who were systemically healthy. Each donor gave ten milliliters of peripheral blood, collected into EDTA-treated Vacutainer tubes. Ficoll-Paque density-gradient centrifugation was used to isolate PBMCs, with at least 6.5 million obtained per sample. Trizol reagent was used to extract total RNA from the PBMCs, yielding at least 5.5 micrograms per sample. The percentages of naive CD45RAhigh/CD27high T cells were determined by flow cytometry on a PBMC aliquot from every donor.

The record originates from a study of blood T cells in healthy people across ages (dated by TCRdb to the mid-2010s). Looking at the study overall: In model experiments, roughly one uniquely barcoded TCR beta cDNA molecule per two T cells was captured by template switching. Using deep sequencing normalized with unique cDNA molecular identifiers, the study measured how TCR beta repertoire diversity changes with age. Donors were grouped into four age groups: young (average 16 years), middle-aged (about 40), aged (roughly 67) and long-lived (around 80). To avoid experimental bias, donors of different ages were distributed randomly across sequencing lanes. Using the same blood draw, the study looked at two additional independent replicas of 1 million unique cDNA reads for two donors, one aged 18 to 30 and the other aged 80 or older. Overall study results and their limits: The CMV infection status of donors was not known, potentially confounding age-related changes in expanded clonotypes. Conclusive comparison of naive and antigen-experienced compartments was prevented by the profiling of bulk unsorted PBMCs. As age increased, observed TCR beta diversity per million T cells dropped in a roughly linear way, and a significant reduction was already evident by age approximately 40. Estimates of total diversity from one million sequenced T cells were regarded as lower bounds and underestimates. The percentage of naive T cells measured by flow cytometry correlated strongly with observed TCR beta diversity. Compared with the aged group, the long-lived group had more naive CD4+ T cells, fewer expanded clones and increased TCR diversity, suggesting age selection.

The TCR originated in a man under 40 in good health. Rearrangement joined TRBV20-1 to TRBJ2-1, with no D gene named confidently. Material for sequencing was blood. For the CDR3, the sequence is CSATGPSYNEQFF. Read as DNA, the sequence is TGCAGTGCTACTGGTCCCTCCTACAATGAGCAGTTCTTC.